A selection of T cell receptor beta chains follows, all from one sample in a study of cytomegalovirus exposure and HLA in healthy donors. This table comes from immunoSEQ multiplex PCR, and its TCRdb copy is limited to in-frame clones, with some not included. The data show approximately 41,000 clones, roughly 80% seen once. Sample: PBMCs. The origin of the receptors is a man aged 50-60 years in good health and CMV-seronegative. The CDR3 runs from the conserved cysteine through the conserved F or W. Fields, in order: D gene, clone size, J gene, V gene, CDR3 protein, CDR3 DNA. A D gene is named only where the DNA matches it firmly. Part of the rows lack a size; the others show once, few, many or a class for expanded clones.

.,.,TRBJ2-1,TRBV7-2,CASSSRGNEQFF,TGTGCCAGCAGCTCCAGGGGAAATGAGCAGTTCTTC
.,.,TRBJ2-6,TRBV5-1,CASSPAGASGANVLTF,TGCGCCAGCAGCCCGGCGGGGGCTTCTGGGGCCAACGTCCTGACTTTC
.,.,TRBJ2-7,TRBV6-5,CASTPLAGGEQYF,TGTGCCAGCACTCCCTTAGCAGGAGGCGAGCAGTACTTC
.,.,TRBJ2-7,TRBV27,CASSFPRASVREQYF,TGTGCCAGCAGTTTCCCCCGGGCTAGCGTACGCGAGCAGTACTTC
TRBD1,.,TRBJ2-7,TRBV4-3,CASSPALGQGAYEQYF,TGCGCCAGCAGCCCGGCCCTGGGACAGGGGGCCTACGAGCAGTACTTC
.,.,TRBJ2-1,TRBV7-9,CASSLAPTDRYNEQFF,TGTGCCAGCAGCTTAGCGCCGACAGACAGGTACAATGAGCAGTTCTTC
.,.,TRBJ1-5,TRBV10-1,CASSESDSLNQPQHF,TGCGCCAGCAGTGAGTCGGACAGTTTAAATCAGCCCCAGCATTTT
.,.,TRBJ1-4,TRBV15,CATSRTRWEKLFF,TGTGCCACCAGCAGGACAAGATGGGAAAAACTGTTTTTT
TRBD2,.,TRBJ2-3,TRBV19,CASSMGGTRADTQYF,TGTGCCAGTAGTATGGGCGGGACTAGAGCAGATACGCAGTATTTT
.,.,TRBJ1-2,TRBV7-9,CASRHGSTGSWNYGYTF,TGTGCCAGCAGGCACGGGTCGACAGGTAGTTGGAACTATGGCTACACCTTC
.,.,TRBJ1-5,TRBV2,CATRDQGGGNQPQHF,TGTGCCACCCGAGATCAGGGAGGTGGCAATCAGCCCCAGCATTTT
.,.,TRBJ2-2,TRBV7-9,CASSSGGRLFF,TGTGCCAGCAGCTCCGGTGGGAGGCTGTTTTTT
TRBD1,.,TRBJ1-5,TRBV6-5,CASRATGGNQPQHF,TGTGCCAGCAGGGCGACAGGGGGGAATCAGCCCCAGCATTTT
TRBD1,.,TRBJ1-5,TRBV4-1,CASATGYNQPQHF,TGCGCCAGCGCGACAGGGTATAATCAGCCCCAGCATTTT
.,once,TRBJ2-3,TRBV25-1,CASSDAESRYF,TGTGCCAGCAGTGATGCCGAGTCGAGGTATTTT
TRBD1,.,TRBJ2-7,TRBV7-2,CASSFLDRTYEQYF,TGTGCCAGCAGCTTTTTGGACAGGACCTACGAGCAGTACTTC
TRBD1,.,TRBJ2-3,TRBV7-9,CASSLGDRGYFTDTQYF,TGTGCCAGCAGCTTAGGCGACAGGGGATACTTCACAGATACGCAGTATTTT